The clone carrying this TCR beta chain was recorded once. This entry is derived from a study of CD8+CD57+ T cells in acquired aplastic anemia. CDR3 and TCR beta VDJ profiling relied on genomic DNA as the template. TCRdb redid the calling of the reads with MiXCR, one entry per CDR3 protein. The repertoire has some 130,000 distinct CDR3 sequences, 40% to 60% of them found once; the top ten carry roughly 2.5%. CDR1 and CDR2 from the germline V gene are MNHEY and SVGEGT. The V end was cut by 1 base, the J end by 2 bases, with 21 bases between. The CDR3 spans 18 residues. Sequences were obtained from sorted CD4+, CD8+, or CD8+CD57+ T cells (not recorded which) from PBMCs. The source of this sequence is a human donor in good health, serving as a control. J is TRBJ2-7 and V is TRBV6-2 or TRBV6-3, with D tentatively TRBD1 (6 bases). This CDR3 is CASSYLVADRDTTYEQYF. The CDR3 region has the DNA TGTGCCAGCAGTTACTTGGTTGCTGACCGGGACACAACCTACGAGCAGTACTTC.